This record looks at one T cell receptor (beta chain) sequence and its context. Antigen unknown. The data were produced by immunoSEQ multiplex PCR, yet TCRdb's version contains in-frame clones alone and is incomplete. The table lists 180,000 or so clones, roughly 92% of them singletons. This sample was included in a study of T cell responses to AZD1222 COVID-19 vaccine. Study-wide results and caveats: All repertoire sampling was performed exclusively after the peak T cell response. Elevations in Spike-specific TCR breadth and depth followed administration of two AZD1222 doses.

Investigators merged groups given second doses at roughly 4 or roughly 12 weeks. Germline CDR1 and CDR2: MDHEN and SYDVKM. V was pared by 5 bases and J by 5 bases, with 11 bases of the junction left unmatched. This CDR3 is built from 15 residues. The rearrangement links TRBV28 to TRBJ2-7; 8 nucleotides agree with TRBD1. The sequence was collected from an adult who received the AZD1222 COVID-19 vaccine. The sample was peripheral blood, taken 28 days after the second AZD1222 dose. The chain's CDR3 is CASSPPGQGRDEQYF. The CDR3, as DNA: TGTGCCAGCAGTCCCCCCGGACAGGGTAGGGACGAGCAGTACTTC.